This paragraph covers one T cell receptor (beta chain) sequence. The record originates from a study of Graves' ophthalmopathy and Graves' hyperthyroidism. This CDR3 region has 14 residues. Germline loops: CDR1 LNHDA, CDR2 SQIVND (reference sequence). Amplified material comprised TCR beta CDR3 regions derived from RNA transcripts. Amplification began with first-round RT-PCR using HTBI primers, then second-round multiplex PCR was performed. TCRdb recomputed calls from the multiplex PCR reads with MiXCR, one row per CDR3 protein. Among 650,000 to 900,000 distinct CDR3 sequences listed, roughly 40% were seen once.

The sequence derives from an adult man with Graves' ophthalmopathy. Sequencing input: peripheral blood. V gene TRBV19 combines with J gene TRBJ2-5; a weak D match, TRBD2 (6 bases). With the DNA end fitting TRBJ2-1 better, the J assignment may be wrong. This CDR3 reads CASSIAGESGEQFF. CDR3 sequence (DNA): TGTGCCAGTAGTATAGCGGGAGAAAGCGGTGAGCAGTTCTTC.